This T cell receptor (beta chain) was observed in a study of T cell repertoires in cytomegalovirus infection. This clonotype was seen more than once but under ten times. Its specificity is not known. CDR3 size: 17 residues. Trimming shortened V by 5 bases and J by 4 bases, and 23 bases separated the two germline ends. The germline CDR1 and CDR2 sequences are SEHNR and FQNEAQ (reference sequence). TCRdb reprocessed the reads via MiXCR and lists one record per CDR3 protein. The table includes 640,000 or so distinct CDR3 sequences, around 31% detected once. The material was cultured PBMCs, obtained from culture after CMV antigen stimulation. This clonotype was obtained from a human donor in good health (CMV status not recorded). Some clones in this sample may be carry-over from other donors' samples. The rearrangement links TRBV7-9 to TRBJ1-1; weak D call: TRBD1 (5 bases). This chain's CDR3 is CASSREGSRAGGTEAFF. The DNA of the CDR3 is TGTGCCAGCAGCCGGGAAGGGTCCAGGGCGGGTGGCACTGAAGCTTTCTTT.